A single sample gave rise to the 15 T cell receptor beta chains below, sequenced in a study of graft-versus-host responses after intestinal transplantation. The method was immunoSEQ multiplex PCR; TCRdb's version includes in-frame clones alone and lacks a portion of them. The sample has about 20,000 clones, 85% to 95% seen once. This specimen consisted of PBMCs, obtained 23 days after intestinal transplant. The receptors stem from a human patient who received an intestinal transplant, so some T cells may come from the graft donor.

The chain recombines TRBV6-6 with TRBJ1-3; D gene unclear. The germline V gene has CDR1 MNHNY and CDR2 SVGAGI (reference sequence). V shed 7 bases and J shed 2 bases, with 6 bases lying between them. The CDR3 runs to 12 residues. The DNA of the CDR3 is TGTGCCAGCAACGCCCCTGGAAACACCATATATTTT. Protein sequence: CASNAPGNTIYF.

The chain carries TRBV21-1 and TRBJ2-2; the table assigns TRBD1, which was not confirmed against the DNA. TRBV21-1 is a recognized pseudogene. The CDR3 is made up of 13 amino acids. CDR3 residues: CASSKVRGRELFF. The CDR3 DNA reads TGTGCCAGCAGCAAAGTGAGGGGGCGGGAGCTGTTTTTT.

This chain uses TRBV9 with TRBJ2-3; 10 nucleotides line up with TRBD2. CDR1 is SGDLS, CDR2 YYNGEE, per germline. The CDR3 has 18 amino acids. V lost 0 bases to trimming and J lost 0 bases; unmatched junction nucleotides: 7. The CDR3: CASSVEEGLAPSTDTQYF. The CDR3 region has the DNA TGTGCCAGCAGCGTAGAGGAGGGACTAGCGCCCAGCACAGATACGCAGTATTTT.

V gene TRBV28 combines with J gene TRBJ2-3; 7 nucleotides agree with TRBD1. Germline V gene lookup returns CDR1 MDHEN and CDR2 SYDVKM. The J segment lost 1 base and the V segment lost 10 bases, leaving 5 bases of the junction unmatched. This CDR3 is built from 13 residues. This CDR3 reads CATTGAGTDTQYF. The DNA for the CDR3 is TGTGCCACCACAGGGGCGGGCACAGATACGCAGTATTTT.

The count of this clone is one. The genes are TRBV2 and TRBJ2-1, with a tentative D call TRBD1 (5 bases). This CDR3 comprises 15 residues. V lost 5 bases and J lost 1, with 12 bases in between. Germline CDR1 reads SNHLY; CDR2 reads FYNNEI. CDR3 sequence reads: CASSRQKPSYNEQFF. In DNA form, the CDR3 reads TGTGCCAGCAGTCGACAGAAACCTTCCTACAATGAGCAGTTCTTC.

This chain connects TRBV9 to TRBJ2-7, with TRBD2 matching over 8 bases. V lost 4 bases to trimming and J lost 6 bases; unmatched junction nucleotides: 9. This CDR3 comprises 14 residues. Germline V gene sequence: CDR1 SGDLS, CDR2 YYNGEE. CDR3 coding DNA: TGTGCCAGCAGCCCCACCAGCGGGAGTGGCGAGCAGTACTTC. As protein: CASSPTSGSGEQYF.

This chain joins TRBV29-1 and TRBJ2-3, with a weak D call TRBD1 (5 bases). V dropped 2 bases and J dropped 1 base, with 13 bases sitting between them. This CDR3 is built from 15 residues. Per the germline V gene, CDR1 is SQVTM and CDR2 is ANQGSEA. This CDR3 is CSVEIEQVGTDTQYF. CDR3 DNA sequence: TGCAGCGTTGAAATTGAACAGGTGGGCACAGATACGCAGTATTTT.

This clone came up once. The genes are TRBV9 and TRBJ2-2; TRBD2 agrees at 8 bases. The CDR3 extends over 18 amino acids. Trimming took 0 bases from V and 7 from J; bases not matched to a gene: 14. Germline V gene lookup returns CDR1 SGDLS and CDR2 YYNGEE. Here the CDR3 DNA reads TGTGCCAGCAGCGTAGCTACTGTGGGCGGGGGGCTAGTCGGGGAGCTGTTTTTT. This gives the protein CASSVATVGGGLVGELFF. The variable domain in full, completed from reference TRBV9 and TRBJ2-2, reads DSGVTQTPKHLITATGQRVTLRCSPRSGDLSVYWYQQSLDQGLQFLIQYYNGEERAKGNILERFSAQQFPDLHSELNLSSLELGDSALYFCASSVATVGGGLVGELFFGEGSRLTVL.

V gene TRBV11-2 combines with J gene TRBJ1-3, with unresolved D. Per germline, CDR1 SGHAT and CDR2 FQNNGV. This CDR3 comprises 13 residues. The V end lost 2 bases, the J end lost 7 bases, and 9 bases lay between the germline ends. The DNA for the CDR3 is TGTGCCAGCAGCTTAATTGGGGAGAACACCATATATTTT. Its protein product is CASSLIGENTIYF.

The chain couples TRBV15 to TRBJ1-4; possibly TRBD1 for D (5 bases). V lost 6 bases and J 7 bases, leaving 15 bases between the germline ends. The germline gives CDR1 LNHNV, CDR2 YYDKDF (reference sequence). The CDR3 loop spans 14 amino acids. The CDR3 nucleotides are TGTGCCACCAGTCCGAGGGGCCTTGCTGAAAAACTGTTTTTT. Translating it yields CATSPRGLAEKLFF. The full variable domain, with the rest looked up from reference TRBV15 and TRBJ1-4, is DAMVIQNPRYQVTQFGKPVTLSCSQTLNHNVMYWYQQKSSQAPKLLFHYYDKDFNNEADTPDNFQSRRPNTSFCFLDIRSPGLGDTAMYLCATSPRGLAEKLFFGSGTQLSVL.

The chain recombines TRBV13 with TRBJ1-6, with 10 positions matching TRBD1. This CDR3 region has 15 residues. The junction had 7 bases not matched to a gene; V was cut back by 5 bases and J by 9 bases. Germline V CDR1 and CDR2: PRHDT, FYEKMQ (reference sequence). CDR3 bases: TGTGCCAGCAGCGCCGAGGGACAGGGGAGTTCACCCCTCCACTTT. Translation gives CASSAEGQGSSPLHF. The full variable domain, rest sourced from reference TRBV13 and TRBJ1-6, is AAGVIQSPRHLIKEKRETATLKCYPIPRHDTVYWYQQGPGQDPQFLISFYEKMQSDKGSIPDRFSAQQFSDYHSELNMSSLELGDSALYFCASSAEGQGSSPLHFGNGTRLTVT.

CDR3 region: CASTVDRTPNSPLHF. The CDR3 DNA reads as TGCGCCAGCACCGTGGACCGCACGCCTAATTCACCCCTCCACTTT. This rearrangement joins TRBV23-1 to TRBJ1-6, with D hard to call. TRBV23-1 is given ORF status, its function remaining uncertain. Trimming removed 7 bases at V and 6 bases at J, with 16 bases between. The CDR3 is 15 amino acids.

The chain employs TRBV27 and TRBJ1-5; D unresolved. The CDR3 has 13 residues. The V end was cut by 4 bases, the J end by 6 bases, with 10 bases between. The V gene's germline CDR1 is MNHEY and CDR2 SMNVEV (reference sequence). The CDR3 region is CASSSFKGQPQHF. CDR3 DNA: TGTGCCAGCAGTTCGTTTAAGGGTCAGCCCCAGCATTTT.

The genes are TRBV5-1 and TRBJ2-1, with 10 bases matching TRBD2. There are 15 residues in the CDR3. Trimming took 4 bases from V and 6 from J; bases not matched to a gene: 7. Germline V gene lookup returns CDR1 SGHRS and CDR2 YFSETQ. The CDR3 DNA is TGCGCCAGCAGCGGCCCTAGCGGGAGAGGCAATGAGCAGTTCTTC. Amino acid sequence: CASSGPSGRGNEQFF.

V is TRBV2 and J is TRBJ2-5; the D gene is possibly TRBD1 (5 bases). Trimming shortened V by 3 bases and J by 0 bases, and 11 bases separated the two germline ends. The CDR3 extends over 15 amino acids. The germline gives CDR1 SNHLY, CDR2 FYNNEI. The CDR3 region is CASSDSQVDQETQYF. The CDR3 coding sequence is TGTGCCAGCAGTGACTCACAGGTTGACCAAGAGACCCAGTACTTC.